This entry describes one TCR beta chain. The CDR3 is made up of 13 amino acids. From germline, CDR1 is MNHEY and CDR2 SVGEGT. Trimming shortened V by 5 bases and J by 8 bases, and 15 bases separated the two germline ends. This record comes from a study of blood T cell repertoires in COVID-19. Across the whole study: Sites across the United States, Italy and Spain contributed samples from acute and convalescent COVID-19. The analysed material was cDNA or gDNA that came from T cells, B-cell-depleted T cells, or PBMCs.

Authors' processing steps: Nucleated cell counts were estimated from reference gene primer amplification. Some clones are missing from TCRdb's copy, which holds only in-frame ones; the method was immunoSEQ multiplex PCR. V and J calls and clone size are as listed in that table; D and trimming were resolved from the DNA. The sample yields 100,000 to 150,000 clones, roughly 90% seen once. The gene calls are TRBV6-2 or TRBV6-3 and TRBJ1-2; D not certain. The TCR originated in an elderly woman with acute or convalescent COVID-19. The specimen was peripheral blood. In DNA, the CDR3 is TGTGCCAGCAGTGACGGGATCGATCGGGGCTACACCTTC. Its protein is CASSDGIDRGYTF.